This T cell receptor (beta chain) originates from a study of blood T cell repertoires in COVID-19. This table comes from immunoSEQ multiplex PCR, and its TCRdb copy is limited to in-frame clones, with some not included. The table lists some 70,000 clones, about 90% of them singletons. The V gene's germline CDR1 is SEHNR and CDR2 FQNEAQ (reference sequence). The CDR3 runs 15 residues. Trimming shortened V by 5 bases and J by 0 bases, and 12 bases separated the two germline ends. This clone was recorded once. This TCR was recovered from a human donor in a cohort sampled during active COVID-19. The chain links TRBV7-9 to TRBJ2-3, with D perhaps TRBD2 (5 bases). The material sequenced was peripheral blood. DNA for the CDR3: TGTGCCAGCAGCCGCACCCCGGGAAGCACAGATACGCAGTATTTT. Translated: CASSRTPGSTDTQYF.